The sequence of this T cell receptor (beta chain) was determined in a study of T cells after yellow fever vaccination. This clonotype was found many times. Germline CDR1 is SGHTS and CDR2 is YDEGEE. This CDR3 is 15 amino acids long. The V end was cut by 5 bases, the J end by 7 bases, with 18 bases between. One entry per CDR3 protein results from TCRdb running MiXCR on the 5' RACE reads. The data show 250,000 or so distinct CDR3 sequences, 6.9% seen once. V usage is TRBV5-8 and J usage is TRBJ2-2; perhaps TRBD2 as D (5 bases). This receptor was identified in a man aged 25 to 40 who received the YFV17D yellow fever vaccine. The source material was CD4+ T cells sorted from PBMCs, sampled 15 days after the yellow fever booster vaccination. The CDR3 loop reads CASRGRVGADGELFF. In nucleotides, the CDR3 is TGTGCCAGCAGAGGTAGGGTGGGAGCGGACGGGGAGCTGTTTTTT.